This T cell receptor (beta chain) is from a study of CD8 T cells in Susac syndrome. CD8+ and CD4+ T cells from blood underwent TCR beta sequencing, which was carried out in a high-throughput format. Relapsing-remitting disease, either stable or active, was present in the multiple sclerosis controls, who were treatment-naive patients. Random hexamers primed reverse transcription of about 0.45 to 1 ug RNA. TCRdb processed the immunoSEQ multiplex PCR reads anew with MiXCR; each CDR3 protein has one entry. The table records about 300,000 distinct CDR3 sequences, around 91% of them present only once. Looked up from germline, CDR1 is PRHDT and CDR2 is FYEKMQ (reference sequence). The CDR3 loop spans 15 amino acids. Trimming took 7 bases from V and 0 from J, leaving 15 bases between them.

Sequences were obtained from CD8+ T cells from PBMCs. This sequence joins TRBV13 and TRBJ1-2, with D possibly matching TRBD1 (6 bases). The clonotype was recovered from a human donor with multiple sclerosis. The CDR3 loop is CASTGSRGPNYGYTF. In DNA, the CDR3 is TGTGCCAGCACCGGGTCCAGGGGACCTAACTATGGCTACACCTTC.